This T cell receptor (beta chain) was recovered during a study of blood T cell repertoires in COVID-19 (dated by TCRdb to the early 2020s). With respect to the entire study: Samples covering the acute and convalescent phases of COVID-19 were provided by collaborators in the United States, Italy and Spain. The repertoires were made available in a free public database intended to serve as a resource for research on the immune response to SARS-CoV-2. Samples came from the ongoing ImmuneRACE study (first 160 participants) plus 1,254 subjects from 6 global collaborators. The sample metadata nearly always contained a de-identified subject ID, COVID-19 status, age in years and sex. The prospective study material was composed of cDNA or gDNA derived from T cells, B-cell-depleted T cells, or PBMCs. The dataset comprised deeply sampled blood TCRbeta repertoires from subjects exposed to, actively infected with, or recovered from COVID-19. Where available, HLA class I and class II types were obtained from metadata supplied by the sample provider rather than from assay-based typing.

TCRbeta CDR3 regions were amplified from genomic DNA by means of the immunoSEQ Assay, a bias-controlled multiplex PCR. Turning to the authors' computational methods: The number of nucleated cells in each sample was estimated by amplification of reference gene primers within the assay. To quantify the absolute abundance of each unique TCRbeta CDR3 rearrangement, sequence reads were collapsed and filtered. For each sample, productive Simpson clonality was calculated as the square root of Simpson's diversity index across productive rearrangements. TCRdb stores this immuneACCESS table with in-frame sequences only. Part of the clones is absent; in the studies checked, under half of the shortfall reflects unresolved V genes, and no reason is known for the rest. That table is the source of V, J and clone size, and D and trimming were worked out from the DNA. Present in this sample are roughly 360,000 clones, 81% of which were seen just once. Of the sample, 1.1% falls within the top ten clones.

The germline V gene provides CDR1 MNHEY and CDR2 SVGEGT. V is cut by 5 bases and J by 4 bases, and the space between the germline ends is 8 bases. Reading from cysteine to phenylalanine, the CDR3 counts 13 amino acids. Only CDR3 DNA remains: 39 bases, in frame from the first base. Results the study describes overall, beyond this receptor: How much clinical and demographic metadata was included differed by source and by participant, and the metadata was provided uncurated.

The collaborating institutions used their own protocols to collect whole blood in K2EDTA tubes. For TCRbeta analysis, collaborators shipped samples in one of three forms: frozen whole blood, isolated PBMCs, or DNA extracted from either of those sample types. In the case of this clone: The specificity of this receptor is unknown. Qualities for individual bases were not recorded, and no much larger clone is one base off.

The source material was peripheral blood. The TCR was taken from a human donor with acute or convalescent COVID-19. The donor label of this sample is uncertain. Recombination connected TRBV6-2 or TRBV6-3 to TRBJ2-2; possibly the D gene is TRBD1, per 5 matching bases. CDR3 reads: CASSRTGTGELFF. The nucleotide sequence reads as follows: TGTGCCAGCAGTCGTACAGGCACCGGGGAGCTGTTTTTT.